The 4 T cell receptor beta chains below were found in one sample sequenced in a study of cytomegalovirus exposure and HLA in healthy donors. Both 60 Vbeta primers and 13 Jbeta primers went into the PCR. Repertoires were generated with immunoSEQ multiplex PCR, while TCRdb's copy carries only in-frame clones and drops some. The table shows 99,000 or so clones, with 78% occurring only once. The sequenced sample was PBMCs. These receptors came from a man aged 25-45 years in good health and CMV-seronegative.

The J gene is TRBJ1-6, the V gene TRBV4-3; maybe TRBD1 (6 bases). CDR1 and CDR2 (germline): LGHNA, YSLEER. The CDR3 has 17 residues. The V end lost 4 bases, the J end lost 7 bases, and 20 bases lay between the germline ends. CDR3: CASSRTPTGELNSPLHF. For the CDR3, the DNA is TGCGCCAGCAGCCGGACTCCGACAGGCGAGTTGAATTCACCCCTCCACTTT.

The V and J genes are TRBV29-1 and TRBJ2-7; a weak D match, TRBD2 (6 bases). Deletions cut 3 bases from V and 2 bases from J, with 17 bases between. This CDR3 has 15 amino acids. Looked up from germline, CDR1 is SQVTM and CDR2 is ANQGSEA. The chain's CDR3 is CSVEKTPGRPYEQYF. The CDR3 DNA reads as TGCAGCGTTGAGAAGACTCCAGGGAGGCCCTACGAGCAGTACTTC.

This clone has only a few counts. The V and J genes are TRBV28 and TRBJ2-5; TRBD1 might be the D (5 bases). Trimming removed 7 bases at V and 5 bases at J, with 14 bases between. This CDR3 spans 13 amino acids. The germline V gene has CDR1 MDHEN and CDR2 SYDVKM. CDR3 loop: CASKGALGETQYF. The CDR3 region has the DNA TGTGCCAGCAAAGGGGCCCTTGGGGAGACCCAGTACTTC. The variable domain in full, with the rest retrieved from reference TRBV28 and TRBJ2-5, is DVKVTQSSRYLVKRTGEKVFLECVQDMDHENMFWYRQDPGLGLRLIYFSYDVKMKEKGDIPEGYSVSREKKERFSLILESASTNQTSMYLCASKGALGETQYFGPGTRLLVL.

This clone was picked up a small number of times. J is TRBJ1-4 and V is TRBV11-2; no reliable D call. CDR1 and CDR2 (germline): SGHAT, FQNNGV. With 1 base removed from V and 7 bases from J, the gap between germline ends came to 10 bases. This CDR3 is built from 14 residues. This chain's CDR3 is CASSLGGLGEKLFF. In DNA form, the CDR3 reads TGTGCCAGCAGCTTAGGAGGTTTAGGTGAAAAACTGTTTTTT.